Below are 21 T cell receptor beta chains sequenced from a single sample in a study of blood T cells in healthy people across ages. With a J-beta primer mix and a sample-barcoded 5' primer, a second PCR ran about 7 to 12 cycles. TCRdb reanalysed the 5' RACE reads using MiXCR and keeps one entry per CDR3 protein. The sample carries about 1,400,000 distinct CDR3 sequences, approximately 63% recorded once. The source material was blood. These receptors were collected from a man between 18 and 29 years old in good health.

This clonotype has only a few counts. This sequence joins TRBV6-6 and TRBJ2-4; TRBD1 matches at 7 bases. After removal of 6 bases from V and 8 bases from J, the junction contained 4 bases not matched to a gene. The CDR3 has 12 residues. Germline V gene sequence: CDR1 MNHNY, CDR2 SVGAGI (reference sequence). DNA for the CDR3: TGTGCCAGCAGCTCCACAGGGGACATTCAGTACTTC. Its protein product is CASSSTGDIQYF.

This clonotype came up once. The rearrangement joins TRBV7-9 to TRBJ2-1; 12 positions agree with TRBD2. The trim removed 3 bases at V and 1 base at J, leaving 7 bases unmatched. Germline CDR1 reads SEHNR; CDR2 reads FQNEAQ (reference sequence). This CDR3 region has 18 residues. The CDR3 spells CASSLGRLAGVSYNEQFF. CDR3 DNA: TGTGCCAGCAGCTTGGGGAGACTAGCGGGAGTGTCCTACAATGAGCAGTTCTTC.

V and J are TRBV9 and TRBJ2-1; D might be TRBD1 (6 bases). Trimming removed 4 bases at V and 3 bases at J, with 14 bases between. Germline values: CDR1 SGDLS, CDR2 YYNGEE. The CDR3 consists of 15 residues. The DNA for the CDR3 is TGTGCCAGCAGCACCTCCGGGACAAACTACAATGAGCAGTTCTTC. Translation gives CASSTSGTNYNEQFF.

This sequence joins TRBV6-2 or TRBV6-3 and TRBJ1-6, with TRBD1 identical over 9 bases. Per the germline V gene, CDR1 is MNHEY and CDR2 is SVGEGT. CDR3 size: 17 residues. The V segment lost 6 bases and the J segment 13 bases; nucleotides outside the gene matches: 19. CDR3 residues: CASSRADPGQGDVPLHF. The CDR3, as DNA: TGTGCCAGCAGCCGAGCGGATCCGGGACAGGGCGATGTCCCCCTCCACTTT.

This clonotype has a handful of counts. V usage is TRBV27 and J usage is TRBJ2-1; D possibly corresponds to TRBD1 (6 bases). Germline V CDR1 and CDR2: MNHEY, SMNVEV (reference sequence). Trimming shortened V by 2 bases and J by 4 bases, and 9 bases separated the two germline ends. The CDR3 has 14 residues. The CDR3 nucleotides are TGTGCCAGCAGTTTACAGGACAGTTACAATGAGCAGTTCTTC. Translation: CASSLQDSYNEQFF.

The chain is built from TRBV27 and TRBJ1-2; D unclear. The CDR3 runs 12 residues. Trimming left V 7 bases short and J 0 bases short, with 6 bases between. Germline values: CDR1 MNHEY, CDR2 SMNVEV (reference sequence). CDR3 in DNA: TGTGCCAGCATCTCGGCTAACTATGGCTACACCTTC. Translating gives CASISANYGYTF.

This clonotype was counted ten times or more. This chain joins TRBV23-1 and TRBJ2-6, with a tentative D call TRBD1 (5 bases). TRBV23-1 is an ORF; its function is uncertain. The CDR3 totals 15 residues. Trimming took 4 bases from V and 0 from J, leaving 7 bases between them. CDR3 protein: CASSRQGSGANVLTF. The CDR3 DNA follows: TGCGCCAGCAGTCGTCAGGGCTCTGGGGCCAACGTCCTGACTTTC.

This chain uses TRBV6-5 with TRBJ2-1; D is undetermined. Germline assignment: CDR1 MNHEY and CDR2 SVGAGI. The CDR3 has 14 amino acids. Trimming removed 4 bases from V and 5 bases from J, with 12 bases in between. The CDR3 loop reads CASSSSGYNNEQFF. Here the CDR3 DNA reads TGTGCCAGCAGTTCGAGTGGCTACAACAATGAGCAGTTCTTC.

Only one count was recorded for this clonotype. The rearrangement links TRBV2 to TRBJ1-1; no firm D call. V lost 1 base to trimming and J lost 10 bases, with 13 bases between them. The length of the CDR3 is 13 residues. Germline CDR1 is SNHLY and CDR2 is FYNNEI. CDR3 sequence: CASSEGPNNGAFF. The CDR3 DNA sequence: TGTGCCAGCAGTGAAGGACCGAACAATGGAGCTTTCTTT.

The rearrangement joins TRBV29-1 to TRBJ1-1, with a possible D match to TRBD1 (6 bases). V was clipped by 6 bases and J by 4 bases, with 18 bases between them. This CDR3 is 14 amino acids long. Germline V gene data show CDR1 as SQVTM and CDR2 as ANQGSEA. Here the CDR3 reads CSVETGRGITEAFF. CDR3 DNA sequence: TGCAGCGTCGAAACAGGGAGGGGGATCACTGAAGCTTTCTTT.

This clonotype appeared once. This sequence joins TRBV15 and TRBJ2-5, with 10 bases fitting TRBD1. This CDR3 comprises 16 residues. Unmatched junction bases numbered 7, after V lost 1 base and J lost 5 bases. From germline, CDR1 is LNHNV and CDR2 YYDKDF (reference sequence). CDR3 bases: TGTGCCACCAGCAGAGGCGAGACAGGGGGCTCGGAGACCCAGTACTTC. The encoded protein is CATSRGETGGSETQYF.

The chain carries TRBV28 and TRBJ1-1; TRBD1 aligns across 8 bases. The CDR3 extends over 16 amino acids. The J segment lost 6 bases and the V segment lost 5 bases, leaving 14 bases of the junction unmatched. Germline lookup yields CDR1 MDHEN and CDR2 SYDVKM. CDR3 nucleotides: TGTGCCAGCAGTCTACGGACAGGGAAGAGGAGGCCTGAAGCTTTCTTT. Translating gives CASSLRTGKRRPEAFF.

V gene TRBV2 combines with J gene TRBJ2-1; D gene unclear. TRBJ2-7 matches the DNA end more closely, so the J call is doubtful. The germline V gene has CDR1 SNHLY and CDR2 FYNNEI. The CDR3 runs 17 residues. Here the CDR3 reads CASSDQPTLSSYNEQYF. The CDR3 DNA is TGTGCCAGCAGTGACCAACCGACACTGAGCTCCTACAATGAGCAGTACTTC.

This clonotype was recorded a few times. The V and J genes are TRBV6-2 or TRBV6-3 and TRBJ1-1; no clear D gene. The germline CDR1 and CDR2 sequences are MNHEY and SVGEGT. Trimming left V 8 bases short and J 4 bases short, with 11 bases between. This CDR3 is built from 12 residues. The CDR3 is CASGTRPTEAFF. CDR3 bases: TGTGCCAGCGGAACCCGTCCCACTGAAGCTTTCTTT.

The chain carries TRBV10-3 and TRBJ2-5; D remains ambiguous. This CDR3 region has 13 residues. Trimming took off 2 bases at V and 2 bases at J, with 6 bases between the two ends. The V gene's germline CDR1 is ENHRY and CDR2 SYGVKD. CDR3 in DNA: TGTGCCATCAGTGAGCCAGATCAAGAGACCCAGTACTTC. This encodes CAISEPDQETQYF.

At least ten counts were recorded for this clonotype. This chain connects TRBV20-1 to TRBJ2-7; 8 bases are shared with TRBD2. The CDR3 is 14 amino acids. V lost 7 bases and J lost 2; bases outside the gene matches: 10. The germline V gene has CDR1 DFQATT and CDR2 SNEGSKA (reference sequence). CDR3 protein: CSVRSEREPYEQYF. CDR3 bases: TGCAGTGTTCGATCTGAGCGGGAGCCCTACGAGCAGTACTTC.

The chain employs TRBV6-5 and TRBJ2-7; a weak D match, TRBD1 (5 bases). The J call could be wrong; TRBJ2-5 is a better fit for the DNA end. The CDR3 loop spans 12 amino acids. CDR1 and CDR2 from the germline V gene are MNHEY and SVGAGI. Written as DNA, the CDR3 is TGTGCCAGCAGGAGACAGAAAGAGACCCAGTACTTC. Translating gives CASRRQKETQYF.

This clonotype was counted only a few times. The chain combines TRBV29-1 with TRBJ1-4; the D gene is possibly TRBD1 (6 bases). The CDR3 extends over 13 amino acids. V lost 6 bases, J lost 6 bases, and 14 bases lay in between. The V gene's germline CDR1 is SQVTM and CDR2 ANQGSEA. The CDR3 spells CSVAIGGDEKLFF. CDR3 in DNA: TGCAGCGTCGCAATAGGGGGGGATGAAAAACTGTTTTTT.

The V and J genes are TRBV7-2 and TRBJ2-1, with 9 bases lining up with TRBD2. Germline CDR1 is SGHTA and CDR2 is FQGNSA. CDR3 length: 17 amino acids. The trim removed 1 base at V and 4 bases at J, leaving 8 bases unmatched. As DNA, the CDR3 is TGTGCCAGCAGCTTAGTGATCCAGCGGGGGGTGTACAATGAGCAGTTCTTC. Its protein is CASSLVIQRGVYNEQFF. The full variable domain, its missing parts supplied by reference TRBV7-2 and TRBJ2-1, is GAGVSQSPSNKVTEKGKDVELRCDPISGHTALYWYRQSLGQGLEFLIYFQGNSAPDKSGLPSDRFSAERTGGSVSTLTIQRTQQEDSAVYLCASSLVIQRGVYNEQFFGPGTRLTVL.

This clonotype was detected only a few times. The chain recombines TRBV29-1 with TRBJ2-3; maybe TRBD1 (7 bases). The CDR3 has 14 residues. The V end lost 6 bases, the J end lost 3 bases, and 16 bases lay between the germline ends. CDR1 SQVTM and CDR2 ANQGSEA come from the germline V gene. The CDR3 loop is CSVNPQGRTDTQYF. CDR3 nucleotides: TGCAGCGTCAACCCACAGGGGAGGACAGATACGCAGTATTTT.

This chain connects TRBV5-1 to TRBJ2-7, with 7 bases lining up with TRBD1. The CDR3 sequence is 14 residues long. Per germline, CDR1 SGHRS and CDR2 YFSETQ. V lost 6 bases and J lost 2; bases outside the gene matches: 8. The CDR3 DNA reads TGCGCCAGCAACCTGGACAGGACCGCCTACGAGCAGTACTTC. It encodes CASNLDRTAYEQYF.